The rows below give T cell receptor beta chains drawn from one sample of a study of CD8+CD57+ T cells in acquired aplastic anemia. Via MiXCR, TCRdb re-called the reads, giving one row per CDR3 protein. The sample holds roughly 80,000 distinct CDR3 sequences, 70% seen once. Sequenced input: sorted CD4+, CD8+, or CD8+CD57+ T cells (not recorded which) from PBMCs. These receptors were collected from a human donor with aplastic anemia. CDR3s include the opening cysteine and the closing phenylalanine or tryptophan. Each record gives: J gene, clone size, V gene, D gene, CDR3 protein, CDR3 DNA. D genes are given only for firm matches. Clone size appears in some rows only: once, few, many, or a class for an expanded clone.

j_call: TRBJ1-5; clone_size: few; v_call: TRBV10-3; d_call: -; cdr3_aa: CAISDDSLYQPQHF; cdr3_nt: TGTGCCATCAGTGACGACAGCCTCTATCAGCCCCAGCATTTT
j_call: TRBJ2-7; clone_size: -; v_call: TRBV5-1; d_call: TRBD1; cdr3_aa: CASSWDSGAYEQYF; cdr3_nt: TGCGCCAGCAGCTGGGACAGCGGTGCCTACGAGCAGTACTTC
j_call: TRBJ2-3; clone_size: -; v_call: TRBV7-9; d_call: -; cdr3_aa: CASSTDRAQYF; cdr3_nt: TGTGCCAGCAGCACGGATCGGGCGCAGTATTTT
j_call: TRBJ2-3; clone_size: -; v_call: TRBV11-1; d_call: TRBD2; cdr3_aa: CASSLTGGASDTQYF; cdr3_nt: TGTGCCAGCAGCTTAACCGGGGGGGCATCAGATACGCAGTATTTT
j_call: TRBJ1-2; clone_size: -; v_call: TRBV20-1; d_call: TRBD1; cdr3_aa: CSARVGQGDGYTF; cdr3_nt: TGCAGTGCTAGAGTCGGACAGGGAGATGGCTACACCTTC
j_call: TRBJ2-7; clone_size: -; v_call: TRBV19; d_call: -; cdr3_aa: CASSIGGREQYF; cdr3_nt: TGTGCCAGTAGTATTGGGGGTCGCGAGCAGTACTTC
j_call: TRBJ1-1; clone_size: -; v_call: TRBV11-2; d_call: -; cdr3_aa: CASSADRAAFF; cdr3_nt: TGTGCCAGCAGCGCAGACCGGGCGGCTTTCTTT
j_call: TRBJ2-5; clone_size: -; v_call: TRBV7-8; d_call: -; cdr3_aa: CASSRPRETQYF; cdr3_nt: TGTGCCAGCAGCCGGCCCCGGGAGACCCAGTACTTC
j_call: TRBJ2-5; clone_size: many; v_call: TRBV2; d_call: -; cdr3_aa: CASRQGETQYF; cdr3_nt: TGTGCCAGCAGACAAGGAGAGACCCAGTACTTC
j_call: TRBJ1-1; clone_size: -; v_call: TRBV25-1; d_call: -; cdr3_aa: CASLTESIGGGEAFF; cdr3_nt: TGTGCCAGCTTGACCGAGTCGATAGGTGGCGGTGAAGCTTTCTTT
j_call: TRBJ1-1; clone_size: few; v_call: TRBV25-1; d_call: -; cdr3_aa: CASSYRVETEAFF; cdr3_nt: TGTGCCAGCAGCTACAGGGTAGAAACTGAAGCTTTCTTT
j_call: TRBJ2-7; clone_size: -; v_call: TRBV5-5; d_call: -; cdr3_aa: CASSLGQRFSYDQYF; cdr3_nt: TGTGCCAGCAGCTTGGGTCAAAGGTTCTCCTACGACCAGTACTTC
j_call: TRBJ2-3; clone_size: -; v_call: TRBV12-3/TRBV12-4; d_call: TRBD2; cdr3_aa: CASSLVAGGPSTDTQYF; cdr3_nt: TGTGCCAGCAGCTTAGTGGCGGGAGGGCCGAGCACAGATACGCAGTATTTT
j_call: TRBJ2-7; clone_size: -; v_call: TRBV10-1; d_call: TRBD2; cdr3_aa: CASDLSGLAGLVTYEQYF; cdr3_nt: TGCGCCAGCGACCTCTCGGGGCTAGCGGGCCTTGTTACCTACGAGCAGTACTTC
j_call: TRBJ1-2; clone_size: -; v_call: TRBV25-1; d_call: -; cdr3_aa: CASSFSRGYTF; cdr3_nt: TGTGCCAGCAGTTTCTCGAGGGGCTACACCTTC
j_call: TRBJ1-4; clone_size: -; v_call: TRBV19; d_call: -; cdr3_aa: CASSPGGNEKLFF; cdr3_nt: TGTGCCAGTTCACCCGGGGGCAACGAAAAACTGTTTTTT
j_call: TRBJ1-6; clone_size: -; v_call: TRBV7-2; d_call: TRBD1; cdr3_aa: CASSFSGGGNSPLHF; cdr3_nt: TGTGCCAGCAGCTTTTCAGGGGGCGGTAATTCACCCCTCCACTTT
j_call: TRBJ2-2; clone_size: once; v_call: TRBV7-6; d_call: TRBD2; cdr3_aa: CASSLDWRGAELFF; cdr3_nt: TGTGCCAGCAGCTTAGATTGGCGGGGGGCGGAGCTGTTTTTT
j_call: TRBJ1-1; clone_size: few; v_call: TRBV29-1; d_call: -; cdr3_aa: CSVDMGGAEAFF; cdr3_nt: TGCAGCGTTGATATGGGAGGTGCTGAAGCTTTCTTT
j_call: TRBJ2-1; clone_size: -; v_call: TRBV20-1; d_call: -; cdr3_aa: CSARGDRGFDEQFF; cdr3_nt: TGCAGTGCTAGAGGCGATAGGGGGTTCGATGAGCAGTTCTTC
j_call: TRBJ1-2; clone_size: -; v_call: TRBV7-2; d_call: TRBD1; cdr3_aa: CASSNRQGNHGYTF; cdr3_nt: TGTGCCAGCAGCAACCGACAGGGAAACCATGGCTACACCTTC
j_call: TRBJ1-3; clone_size: -; v_call: TRBV14; d_call: -; cdr3_aa: CASSQEGRADTIYF; cdr3_nt: TGTGCCAGCAGCCAAGAGGGACGGGCGGACACCATATATTTT
j_call: TRBJ2-7; clone_size: once; v_call: TRBV19; d_call: -; cdr3_aa: CASSITSGSSYEQYF; cdr3_nt: TGTGCCAGTAGTATAACGTCCGGCAGCAGCTACGAGCAGTACTTC
j_call: TRBJ2-7; clone_size: many; v_call: TRBV6-1; d_call: TRBD2; cdr3_aa: CASSERLAGDEQYF; cdr3_nt: TGTGCCAGCAGTGAACGACTAGCGGGAGACGAGCAGTACTTC
j_call: TRBJ2-7; clone_size: -; v_call: TRBV9; d_call: -; cdr3_aa: CASSVADTSYEQYF; cdr3_nt: TGTGCCAGCAGCGTAGCCGACACCTCCTACGAGCAGTACTTC
j_call: TRBJ2-3; clone_size: -; v_call: TRBV10-3; d_call: -; cdr3_aa: CAITSTDTQYF; cdr3_nt: TGTGCCATCACGAGCACAGATACGCAGTATTTT